A single sample gave rise to the 9 T cell receptor beta chains below, sequenced in a study of OX40 agonist ivuxolimab in advanced cancers. Sequencing was performed with immunoSEQ multiplex PCR; in TCRdb, only in-frame clones are kept and a portion is missing. Of about 70,000 clones listed, under 80% are singletons. Source: CD4+ or CD8+ T cells sorted from blood, taken in a trial of the OX40 agonist ivuxolimab. The receptors were sampled from an adult with an advanced solid tumor such as melanoma, head and neck, liver or kidney cancer.

This rearrangement joins TRBV18 to TRBJ2-6, with 8 nucleotides matching TRBD1. The CDR3 runs to 18 residues. Losses at the gene ends were 0 bases for V and 3 bases for J; bases not matched to a gene: 7. Germline V CDR1 and CDR2: KGHSH, LQKENI. The CDR3 is CASSPPAQGAGGANVLTF. CDR3 bases: TGTGCCAGCTCACCACCTGCGCAGGGGGCGGGTGGGGCCAACGTCCTGACTTTC.

This clone was found once. V and J are TRBV27 and TRBJ2-6; a weak D match, TRBD1 (6 bases). Germline V CDR1 and CDR2: MNHEY, SMNVEV (reference sequence). The CDR3 consists of 15 residues. The germline V and J ends were trimmed by 5 bases and 1 base, with 9 bases remaining between them. CDR3 sequence: CASSETGSGANVLTF. The CDR3 region has the DNA TGTGCCAGCAGTGAAACAGGGTCTGGGGCCAACGTCCTGACTTTC.

This chain links TRBV6-6 with TRBJ1-2; D not certain. Germline CDR1 and CDR2: MNHNY and SVGAGI (reference sequence). The germline V and J ends were trimmed by 2 bases and 8 bases, with 12 bases remaining between them. The CDR3 covers 13 residues. The chain's CDR3 is CASSYQTYGGYTF. The DNA for the CDR3 is TGTGCCAGCAGTTACCAGACGTATGGGGGCTACACCTTC.

The chain joins TRBV19 to TRBJ1-5; D gene ambiguous. Trimming took off 5 bases at V and 1 base at J, with 6 bases between the two ends. Germline CDR1 and CDR2: LNHDA and SQIVND (reference sequence). The CDR3 extends over 13 amino acids. The CDR3 DNA reads as TGTGCCAGTAGTCCTAACAGCAATCAGCCCCAGCATTTT. It codes for CASSPNSNQPQHF.

In this sample, this clone turned up a few times. The chain carries TRBV5-6 and TRBJ2-7; D is ambiguous. Deletions cut 4 bases from V and 0 bases from J, with 11 bases between. This CDR3 has 14 amino acids. Germline CDR1 and CDR2: SGHDT and YYEEEE. The CDR3 here is CASSATQSSYEQYF. The CDR3 coding sequence is TGTGCCAGCAGCGCGACCCAGAGCTCCTACGAGCAGTACTTC.

The rearrangement uses TRBV12-5 and TRBJ1-2; D is unclear. CDR3 size: 14 residues. CDR1 LGHNT and CDR2 FRNRAP come from the germline V gene. Trimming took 2 bases from V and 1 from J, leaving 8 bases between them. CDR3 DNA sequence: TGTGCTAGTGGTTTGATCGATTTTAACTATGGCTACACCTTC. It yields the protein CASGLIDFNYGYTF. The variable domain in full, with the rest retrieved from reference TRBV12-5 and TRBJ1-2, is DARVTQTPRHKVTEMGQEVTMRCQPILGHNTVFWYRQTMMQGLELLAYFRNRAPLDDSGMPKDRFSAEMPDATLATLKIQPSEPRDSAVYFCASGLIDFNYGYTFGSGTRLTVV.

The CDR3 is CASSRTGGGSPLHF. The CDR3 DNA sequence: TGTGCCAGCAGCCGGACAGGGGGTGGTTCACCCCTCCACTTT. This rearrangement joins TRBV7-9 to TRBJ1-6, with 10 bases identical to TRBD1. The CDR3 length is 14 residues. J gave up 9 bases and V 5 bases, and 4 bases lay outside the gene matches. The germline V gene has CDR1 SEHNR and CDR2 FQNEAQ (reference sequence).

For this clone: The junction differs from germline at one of its ends, possibly a read error. The chain links TRBV5-8 to TRBJ1-3, with D hard to call. The CDR3 has 15 amino acids. Germline assignment: CDR1 SGHTS and CDR2 YDEGEE. CDR3 bases: TGTGTCAGCAGCTTCGGGGTACTCTCTGGAAACACCATATATTTT. This codes for CVSSFGVLSGNTIYF.

This chain connects TRBV11-2 to TRBJ2-2, with D perhaps TRBD2 (6 bases). Germline loops: CDR1 SGHAT, CDR2 FQNNGV. CDR3 length: 15 residues. The V and J ends lost 5 bases and 2 bases respectively, with 12 bases between them. CDR3 loop: CASSISGLNTGELFF. CDR3 nucleotide sequence: TGTGCCAGCAGCATTAGCGGACTTAACACCGGGGAGCTGTTTTTT.